The 18 T cell receptor beta chains reported below all come from one sample, sequenced in a study of post-analysis software for immune sequencing data. Libraries were made from TCR beta cDNA, and they carried unique molecular identifiers. TCRdb re-analysed the PCR reads in MiXCR, keeping a single row per CDR3 protein. This table holds 380,000 or so distinct CDR3 sequences, roughly 38% found once. Study outcomes and limitations: Controls showed lower frequencies than patients for roughly five TRBV segments, and TRBV5-6, TRBV5-1 and TRBV20-1 were among these.

Which antigens these TCRs recognize remains unknown. Source material: blood. The receptor set was obtained from a girl aged 10-17 years with multiple sclerosis.

The chain joins TRBV24-1 to TRBJ2-7, with D possibly being TRBD2 (6 bases). The V gene lost 12 bases and the J gene lost 3 bases, with 20 bases spanning the gap. CDR1 and CDR2 (germline): KGHDR, SFDVKD. This CDR3 has 14 residues. The CDR3 sequence is CAPGLRRGVYEQYF. Here the CDR3 DNA reads TGTGCCCCAGGTTTACGGCGCGGGGTCTACGAGCAGTACTTC.

V gene TRBV6-5 combines with J gene TRBJ2-1; 9 bases map to TRBD2. V was pared by 4 bases and J by 3 bases, with 13 bases of the junction left unmatched. Germline V CDR1 and CDR2: MNHEY, SVGAGI. There are 18 residues in the CDR3. The CDR3: CASSSLGGSGGLYNEQFF. The CDR3 DNA is TGTGCCAGCAGTTCCCTGGGCGGTAGCGGGGGCCTCTACAATGAGCAGTTCTTC.

Many counts were recorded for this clonotype. Mismatch with germline at one junction end may stem from a read error. The chain carries TRBV5-1 and TRBJ1-2; D is uncertain. Per germline, CDR1 SGHRS and CDR2 YFSETQ. This CDR3 comprises 13 residues. CDR3 residues: CASSLGGNYGYTF. The DNA of the CDR3 is TGTGCCAGCAGCTTGGGCGGTAACTATGGCTACACCTTC.

CDR3 protein: CASTINRGDTGELFF. In DNA form, the CDR3 reads TGTGCCAGCACCATAAACAGGGGCGACACCGGGGAGCTGTTTTTT. The V gene is TRBV12-3 or TRBV12-4, the J gene TRBJ2-2; 7 bases map to TRBD1. Trimming at V came to 7 bases and at J to 3 bases, leaving 8 bases not matched to a gene. The CDR3 is 15 residues long.

A few counts support this clonotype. An end of the junction does not agree with germline; a read error may underlie this. The chain links TRBV7-7 to TRBJ2-5, with 7 positions matching TRBD1. Germline V lookup: CDR1 SSHAT, CDR2 FNYEAQ (reference sequence). The CDR3 loop spans 15 amino acids. The CDR3 DNA is TGTGCTAGCAGCCTAGGGACAGCCCTGGTCGAGACCCAGTACTTC. This sequence encodes CASSLGTALVETQYF.

This clonotype occurred a few times. This rearrangement joins TRBV9 to TRBJ2-3; possibly TRBD2 for D (5 bases). With 0 bases removed from V and 8 bases from J, the gap between germline ends came to 13 bases. CDR3 length equals 14 residues. Germline V gives CDR1 SGDLS, CDR2 YYNGEE. CDR3 region: CASSVDYRGGTQYF. The CDR3 nucleotides read TGTGCCAGCAGCGTAGACTATCGAGGAGGTACGCAGTATTTT.

Only a few counts were recorded for this clonotype. The gene calls are TRBV29-1 and TRBJ1-2; D remains unclear. Germline CDR1 and CDR2: SQVTM and ANQGSEA. The CDR3 has 10 residues. V was cut by 3 bases and J by 8 bases, with 7 bases left in between. The DNA for the CDR3 is TGCAGCGTTGAGTCCGGGGGCTACACCTTC. Protein product: CSVESGGYTF.

This clonotype was observed a handful of times. The J gene is TRBJ2-1, the V gene TRBV12-3 or TRBV12-4; D may be TRBD1 (5 bases). Trimming removed 2 bases from V and 5 bases from J, with 16 bases in between. The CDR3 is made up of 16 amino acids. This CDR3 reads CASSLFDSAPNNEQFF. Here the CDR3 DNA reads TGTGCCAGCAGTTTATTCGACAGTGCACCGAACAATGAGCAGTTCTTC.

The chain recombines TRBV28 with TRBJ1-2, with a tentative D call TRBD1 (6 bases). The V gene lost 6 bases and the J gene lost 4 bases, with 15 bases spanning the gap. This CDR3 spans 14 amino acids. The germline CDR1 and CDR2 sequences are MDHEN and SYDVKM. The CDR3 region is CASSSTGPLYGYTF. The CDR3 DNA sequence: TGTGCCAGCAGCTCTACAGGGCCCCTCTATGGCTACACCTTC.

This clonotype came up a few times. This chain connects TRBV29-1 to TRBJ2-2; no clear D gene. The CDR3 contains 13 residues. The germline V gene encodes CDR1 SQVTM and CDR2 ANQGSEA. Trimming stripped 3 bases from V and 5 bases from J, with 10 bases between. CDR3 sequence (DNA): TGCAGCGTTGACAGGAACGGGACCGGGGAGCTGTTTTTT. Translated, it gives CSVDRNGTGELFF.

The V call is TRBV28, the J call TRBJ2-3; D is unresolved. There are 13 residues in the CDR3. CDR1 and CDR2 (germline): MDHEN, SYDVKM. With 4 bases removed from V and 4 bases from J, the gap between germline ends came to 9 bases. The CDR3 loop is CASSSPAADTQYF. CDR3 coding DNA: TGTGCCAGCAGTTCCCCTGCGGCAGATACGCAGTATTTT.

The chain links TRBV9 to TRBJ2-3; D could derive from TRBD1 or TRBD2 (5 bases each). Deletions cut 3 bases from V and 6 bases from J, with 17 bases between. The CDR3 consists of 15 residues. CDR1 SGDLS and CDR2 YYNGEE come from the germline V gene. CDR3 loop: CASSGLAGAADTQYF. CDR3 sequence (DNA): TGTGCCAGCAGCGGCCTAGCCGGGGCCGCGGATACGCAGTATTTT.

Turning to this clonotype: The junction differs from germline at one of its ends, possibly a read error. J is TRBJ1-1 and V is TRBV10-3; D ambiguous. Germline CDR1 reads ENHRY; CDR2 reads SYGVKD. The CDR3 contains 13 residues. The CDR3 reads CAIGEGLTKRAFF. CDR3 bases: TGTGCCATCGGTGAAGGGCTTACTAAACGGGCTTTCTTT.

Only a few counts were recorded for this clonotype. The V and J genes are TRBV2 and TRBJ1-4, with a possible D match to TRBD1 (5 bases). The CDR3 sequence is 13 residues long. V lost 6 bases and J 11 bases, leaving 16 bases between the germline ends. Germline V gene data show CDR1 as SNHLY and CDR2 as FYNNEI. This chain's CDR3 is CASSGTPGVKLFF. For the CDR3, the DNA is TGTGCCAGCAGCGGGACGCCGGGGGTGAAACTGTTTTTT.

Worth noting for this clonotype: A much larger clonotype is one base distant, so this may be a read error. V usage is TRBV7-9 and J usage is TRBJ2-1; D is tentatively TRBD1 or TRBD2 (5 bases each). The CDR3 has 13 amino acids. CDR1 is SEHNR, CDR2 FQNEAQ, per germline (reference sequence). The CDR3 DNA follows: TGTGTCAGCAGCTGGGACGTCTACAATGAGCAGTTCTTC. Its translation: CVSSWDVYNEQFF.

This chain links TRBV12-3 or TRBV12-4 with TRBJ2-7; 9 bases match TRBD1. This CDR3 has 16 residues. V lost 3 bases, J lost 1 base, and 7 bases stayed unmatched. CDR3 protein: CASSLRSGTGSYEQYF. The CDR3 DNA is TGTGCCAGCAGTTTGAGAAGTGGGACAGGGTCCTACGAGCAGTACTTC.

The V and J genes are TRBV12-3 or TRBV12-4 and TRBJ2-4; possibly TRBD2 for D (6 bases). Matching the DNA end better, TRBJ2-7 makes the J call doubtful. This CDR3 is 15 amino acids long. The CDR3 region is CASSRGAVGIYEQYF. The CDR3 coding sequence is TGTGCCAGCAGCCGCGGGGCAGTCGGAATCTACGAGCAGTACTTC.

The rearrangement joins TRBV7-9 to TRBJ2-1; tentative D call: TRBD2 (6 bases). CDR1 and CDR2 from the germline V gene are SEHNR and FQNEAQ (reference sequence). This CDR3 is built from 12 residues. V was cut by 5 bases and J by 8 bases, with 10 bases left in between. Here the CDR3 DNA reads TGTGCCAGCAGCCCAGCGGGTTATGAGCAGTTCTTC. It translates to CASSPAGYEQFF.